A single sample is the source of the 19 T cell receptor beta chains below, sequenced in a study of shared clonotypes between healthy human individuals. Profiled with immunoSEQ multiplex PCR; TCRdb holds only in-frame clones, not every one. The sample shows hundreds of thousands of clones, 90% to 96% of them seen only once. Sequenced: naive CD4+ T cells sorted from blood. Subset indicated: CD45RA+ positively selected. The receptors originated from a woman aged 30 to 39 in good health.

The genes are TRBV21-1 and TRBJ2-2; the table's D call, TRBD2, has no DNA check behind it. TRBV21-1 is deemed a pseudogene. The CDR3 is 15 residues long. CDR3 coding DNA: TGTGCCAGCAGCGTGAGGGTCTCGAACACCGGGGAGCTGTTTTTT. Translating it yields CASSVRVSNTGELFF.

The chain recombines TRBV7-9 with TRBJ2-7, with D possibly matching TRBD1 (5 bases). V lost 2 bases and J lost 0, with 8 bases in between. This CDR3 is built from 14 residues. The germline V gene has CDR1 SEHNR and CDR2 FQNEAQ (reference sequence). This CDR3 is CASSLQGPSYEQYF. The CDR3 bases are TGTGCCAGCAGCTTACAGGGTCCCTCCTACGAGCAGTACTTC.

A single count supports this clone. The chain uses TRBV5-4 and TRBJ2-7, with 8 bases that match TRBD2. CDR1 and CDR2 (germline): SGHNT, YYREEE (reference sequence). Germline trimming cut 0 bases from V and 4 bases from J; bases unmatched to any gene: 6. This CDR3 has 15 amino acids. The CDR3, as DNA: TGTGCCAGCAGCTTGGTGCGAGCGGGAGCATACGAGCAGTACTTC. Its protein product is CASSLVRAGAYEQYF.

The chain is built from TRBV10-2 and TRBJ2-5; TRBD1 aligns across 8 bases. Germline lookup yields CDR1 WSHSY and CDR2 SAAADI. The junction had 5 bases not matched to a gene; V was cut back by 5 bases and J by 3 bases. The CDR3 length is 14 residues. CDR3 bases: TGCGCCAGCAGTTTGTCAGGGGGCGAAGAGACCCAGTACTTC. This encodes CASSLSGGEETQYF.

The rearrangement joins TRBV19 to TRBJ1-1; D is undetermined. The CDR3 runs to 16 residues. Trimming stripped 3 bases from V and 0 bases from J, with 14 bases between. Germline values: CDR1 LNHDA, CDR2 SQIVND (reference sequence). The CDR3 spells CASSMGGQRMNTEAFF. The DNA of the CDR3 is TGTGCCAGTAGTATGGGCGGGCAGCGCATGAACACTGAAGCTTTCTTT. The full variable domain, in which reference TRBV19 and TRBJ1-1 provide the parts outside the CDR3, is DGGITQSPKYLFRKEGQNVTLSCEQNLNHDAMYWYRQDPGQGLRLIYYSQIVNDFQKGDIAEGYSVSREKKESFPLTVTSAQKNPTAFYLCASSMGGQRMNTEAFFGQGTRLTVV.

The J gene is TRBJ2-1, the V gene TRBV7-3; TRBD1 might be the D (7 bases). V was pared by 0 bases and J by 3 bases, with 12 bases between. The CDR3 totals 16 residues. CDR1 SGHTA and CDR2 FQGTGA come from the germline V gene. DNA for the CDR3: TGTGCCAGCAGCTTAACGTACCAGGGGGGCTACAATGAGCAGTTCTTC. Translation: CASSLTYQGGYNEQFF.

The chain is built from TRBV6-5 and TRBJ2-2; weak D call: TRBD1 (6 bases). The CDR3 is 15 residues long. Trimming shortened V by 6 bases and J by 5 bases, and 16 bases separated the two germline ends. Per the germline V gene, CDR1 is MNHEY and CDR2 is SVGAGI. CDR3 DNA sequence: TGTGCCAGCAGATCCATCTCCAGGGGAACCGGGGAGCTGTTTTTT. This sequence encodes CASRSISRGTGELFF.

The chain uses TRBV10-3 and TRBJ1-3, with D possibly TRBD1 on 5 matching bases. Germline loops: CDR1 ENHRY, CDR2 SYGVKD. CDR3 size: 14 residues. Trimming stripped 0 bases from V and 4 bases from J, with 7 bases between. The CDR3 coding sequence is TGTGCCATCAGTGAGTCCGCAGGGGGAAACACCATATATTTT. Translated: CAISESAGGNTIYF.

V usage is TRBV18 and J usage is TRBJ1-3, with D perhaps matching TRBD1 (6 bases). This CDR3 spans 16 amino acids. The V gene lost 3 bases and the J gene lost 4 bases, with 16 bases spanning the gap. CDR1 is KGHSH and CDR2 is LQKENI in the germline V gene. The CDR3 protein is CASSPRDTVSGNTIYF. CDR3 bases: TGTGCCAGCTCACCTCGGGACACTGTTTCCGGAAACACCATATATTTT. The full variable domain, in which reference TRBV18 and TRBJ1-3 provide the parts outside the CDR3, is NAGVMQNPRHLVRRRGQEARLRCSPMKGHSHVYWYRQLPEEGLKFMVYLQKENIIDESGMPKERFSAEFPKEGPSILRIQQVVRGDSAAYFCASSPRDTVSGNTIYFGEGSWLTVV.

The chain links TRBV10-1 to TRBJ1-2; D unclear. The CDR3 covers 13 residues. Germline CDR1 is WNHNN and CDR2 is SYGVQD (reference sequence). V lost 0 bases and J lost 5, with 7 bases in between. For the CDR3, the DNA is TGCGCCAGCAGTGAGTCGATCGCTTATGGCTACACCTTC. This translates into CASSESIAYGYTF.

V usage is TRBV9 and J usage is TRBJ2-1, with D perhaps being TRBD1 or TRBD2 (5 bases each). V lost 3 bases and J lost 8, with 18 bases in between. The CDR3 extends over 15 amino acids. Germline V gene data show CDR1 as SGDLS and CDR2 as YYNGEE. The CDR3 is CASSASTQGDHEQFF. The CDR3 DNA reads as TGTGCCAGCAGCGCCTCCACACAAGGGGACCATGAGCAGTTCTTC.

The genes are TRBV28 and TRBJ2-7; 8 positions agree with TRBD2. The CDR3 has 15 residues. The trim removed 3 bases at V and 4 bases at J, leaving 8 bases unmatched. Germline values: CDR1 MDHEN, CDR2 SYDVKM. CDR3 protein: CASSFSSGSPYEQYF. The CDR3 DNA reads as TGTGCCAGCAGTTTCTCTAGCGGGTCTCCGTACGAGCAGTACTTC.

The genes are TRBV6-5 and TRBJ2-7, with D perhaps matching TRBD2 (6 bases). Germline V gene sequence: CDR1 MNHEY, CDR2 SVGAGI. Between the trimmed V and J ends, which lost 2 bases and 1 base, there was a span of 9 bases. The CDR3 is made up of 14 amino acids. In nucleotides, the CDR3 is TGTGCCAGCAGTTACCGGGGGACGTCCTACGAGCAGTACTTC. It translates to CASSYRGTSYEQYF.

The chain recombines TRBV6-1 with TRBJ2-7, with TRBD2 identical over 9 bases. CDR1 is MNHNS, CDR2 SASEGT, per germline. The CDR3 sequence is 14 residues long. V shed 8 bases, J shed 4 bases, and the junction held 9 bases outside the gene matches. CDR3 DNA sequence: TGTGCCAGCCGGGTAGCGGGAGCGGTGTACGAGCAGTACTTC. It yields the protein CASRVAGAVYEQYF.

J is TRBJ2-1 and V is TRBV7-3, with 14 bases matching TRBD2. Germline lookup yields CDR1 SGHTA and CDR2 FQGTGA. V gave up 5 bases and J gave up 5 bases; unmatched junction bases: 17. The CDR3 is made up of 20 amino acids. For the CDR3, the DNA is TGTGCCAGCAGCCCCGACCCCCACGGACTAGCGGGAGGACCAAACAATGAGCAGTTCTTC. It yields the protein CASSPDPHGLAGGPNNEQFF.

V is TRBV19 and J is TRBJ2-3; 8 bases are a match to TRBD1. Germline V lookup: CDR1 LNHDA, CDR2 SQIVND (reference sequence). V gave up 4 bases and J gave up 4 bases; unmatched junction bases: 4. CDR3 length: 14 residues. The CDR3 spells CASSTTGVADTQYF. As DNA, the CDR3 is TGTGCCAGTAGTACGACAGGGGTTGCAGATACGCAGTATTTT. Combining the CDR3 with reference TRBV19 and TRBJ2-3 gives the whole variable domain DGGITQSPKYLFRKEGQNVTLSCEQNLNHDAMYWYRQDPGQGLRLIYYSQIVNDFQKGDIAEGYSVSREKKESFPLTVTSAQKNPTAFYLCASSTTGVADTQYFGPGTRLTVL.

The rearrangement uses TRBV4-1 and TRBJ2-7, with no clear D. V lost 0 bases to trimming and J lost 2 bases, with 11 bases between them. The CDR3 length is 15 residues. Germline CDR1 and CDR2: MGHRA and YSYEKL. For the CDR3, the DNA is TGCGCCAGCAGCCAAGAGGGTCTCGGTCCCTACGAGCAGTACTTC. Protein sequence: CASSQEGLGPYEQYF.

This chain links TRBV19 with TRBJ2-1, with TRBD2 as a possible D gene (6 bases). This CDR3 spans 13 amino acids. V lost 7 bases and J lost 5, with 12 bases in between. Germline CDR1 LNHDA, CDR2 SQIVND (reference sequence). CDR3 DNA: TGTGCCAGTAACCCGGGACTCAACAATGAGCAGTTCTTC. Translating gives CASNPGLNNEQFF.

CDR3 amino acids: CASSLWDKGEQYF. The CDR3 DNA sequence: TGTGCCAGCAGTTTATGGGACAAGGGGGAGCAGTACTTC. This chain links TRBV27 with TRBJ2-7; tentatively, D is TRBD1 (6 bases). The V end lost 1 base, the J end lost 7 bases, and 11 bases lay between the germline ends. CDR3 length: 13 residues. Germline V lookup: CDR1 MNHEY, CDR2 SMNVEV (reference sequence).